Each of the 28 T cell receptor beta chains below was sequenced from the same sample in a study of tumor and adjacent non-tumor tissue in lung cancer listed by TCRdb under 2018. Bulk unsorted tissue served as the source for RNA extraction, and RNA quality was assessed using a NanoDrop ND-1000 and an Agilent 2100. Libraries were prepared through multiplex PCR. Sequencer: Illumina HiSeq 2500. TCRbeta libraries were built by three rounds of nested PCR using primers (Table S4), following protocols modified from ARM-PCR. The public reads were quality trimmed at Q25 with fastp and then assembled into clones with MiXCR by TCRdb, keeping productive beta chains. Each record represents a unique CDR3 protein, reported with the most common genes and DNA among its rows. The sample has 120,000 or so distinct CDR3 sequences on record, 66% of them singletons. The ten largest clones take up over 10% of the sample.

Sequenced: lung tumor tissue. The receptor set was obtained from a man between 25 and 39 years old with non-small cell lung cancer.

This chain uses TRBV12-3 or TRBV12-4 with TRBJ1-1; TRBD1 might be the D (5 bases). The V end was cut by 9 bases, the J end by 5 bases, with 19 bases between. CDR3 length: 14 residues. This CDR3 is CASRTSKGKTEAFF. In DNA form, the CDR3 reads TGTGCCAGTAGGACCTCGAAGGGGAAGACTGAAGCTTTCTTT.

A remark on this clonotype: A junction end diverges from the germline sequence, so it may reflect a read error. The chain links TRBV2 to TRBJ1-1, with D possibly being TRBD1 (5 bases). The length of the CDR3 is 13 residues. Germline V gives CDR1 SNHLY, CDR2 FYNNEI. CDR3 sequence (DNA): TGTGCCAGCAGCAGGGAGTCGAACAGTGAAGCTTTCTTT. It specifies CASSRESNSEAFF.

With respect to this clonotype: A junction end diverges from the germline sequence, so it may reflect a read error. V is TRBV2 and J is TRBJ2-2; a weak D match, TRBD1 (6 bases). The CDR3 covers 12 residues. Germline loops: CDR1 SNHLY, CDR2 FYNNEI. CDR3 coding DNA: TGTGCCAACAGTGAACAGGGTCGGGAGCTGTTTTTT. It translates to CANSEQGRELFF.

Turning to this clonotype: A read error is possible here, since a much larger clone lies one base away. The V and J genes are TRBV12-3 or TRBV12-4 and TRBJ2-2; D uncertain. The CDR3 contains 14 residues. CDR3 in DNA: TGTGCCAGCCTCATGGAGTCGAACATCGGGGAGCTGTTTTTT. This translates into CASLMESNIGELFF.

Worth noting for this clonotype: An end of the junction differs from the germline gene, which may be a read error. CDR3 sequence reads: CSGRQGKHDKLFF. CDR3 bases: TGCAGCGGGAGACAGGGGAAACATGATAAACTGTTTTTT. This chain connects TRBV29-1 to TRBJ1-4, with 8 positions matching TRBD1. The CDR3 is made up of 13 amino acids. CDR1 and CDR2 from the germline V gene are SQVTM and ANQGSEA.

This rearrangement joins TRBV6-1 to TRBJ2-7; no reliable D call. V shed 5 bases and J shed 8 bases, with 10 bases lying between them. From germline, CDR1 is MNHNS and CDR2 SASEGT. The CDR3 totals 11 residues. The CDR3 DNA sequence: TGTGCCAGCAGTATGTCAGACAAGCAGTACTTC. Translated: CASSMSDKQYF.

Only one count was recorded for this clonotype. The junction shows a germline mismatch at one end, possibly a read error. This chain connects TRBV6-5 to TRBJ2-1; 10 positions agree with TRBD2. Germline loops: CDR1 MNHEY, CDR2 SVGAGI. The CDR3 runs to 15 residues. CDR3 loop: CASSLLAGSYNGQFF. The CDR3 nucleotides read TGTGCCAGCAGTTTACTAGCGGGGTCCTACAATGGGCAGTTCTTC.

This clonotype was counted only a few times. V usage is TRBV18 and J usage is TRBJ2-1; no clear D. V was cut by 5 bases and J by 8 bases, with 10 bases left in between. The CDR3 runs 12 residues. Looked up from germline, CDR1 is KGHSH and CDR2 is LQKENI. The CDR3 bases are TGTGCCAGCTCAGCCCAATTCGATGAGCAGTTCTTC. Its protein product is CASSAQFDEQFF.

To note about this clonotype: A much larger clone lies a single base off, so this may be a read error. The V call is TRBV29-1, the J call TRBJ1-1; D unresolved. CDR1 SQVTM and CDR2 ANQGSEA come from the germline V gene. The CDR3 length is 11 residues. CDR3 bases: TGCAGCGGTGGAGGCCAGGCTGAAGTTTTCTTT. Encoded protein: CSGGGQAEVFF.

In regard to this clonotype: The junction differs from germline at one of its ends, possibly a read error. The chain is built from TRBV28 and TRBJ2-1; D may be TRBD2 (6 bases). CDR3 length: 18 residues. CDR1 and CDR2 from the germline V gene are MDHEN and SYDVKM. The CDR3 loop reads CARSSPLAEKSSYNEQLF. As DNA, the CDR3 is TGTGCCAGGAGTTCCCCCTTAGCGGAGAAGAGCTCCTACAATGAGCAGCTCTTC. Full variable domain (missing parts from reference TRBV28 and TRBJ2-1): DVKVTQSSRYLVKRTGEKVFLECVQDMDHENMFWYRQDPGLGLRLIYFSYDVKMKEKGDIPEGYSVSREKKERFSLILESASTNQTSMYLCARSSPLAEKSSYNEQLFGPGTRLTVL.

V is TRBV7-2 and J is TRBJ2-1; a weak D match, TRBD2 (6 bases). V lost 6 bases, J lost 7 bases, and 16 bases lay in between. Germline CDR1 and CDR2: SGHTA and FQGNSA. The CDR3 spans 14 residues. CDR3 nucleotides: TGTGCCAGCAGAGATCTGGGACTCAAGAATGAGCAGTTCTTC. It yields the protein CASRDLGLKNEQFF.

The chain carries TRBV6-1 and TRBJ1-2, with TRBD1 as a possible D gene (6 bases). The germline V gene has CDR1 MNHNS and CDR2 SASEGT. The CDR3 totals 14 residues. CDR3 DNA: TGTGCTACAGCGACCCAACAGGGTACTAATGACTACACCTTC. Translating it yields CATATQQGTNDYTF.

This clonotype has a count of ten or more. The chain is built from TRBV6-5 and TRBJ1-5; D may be TRBD1 (5 bases). There are 15 residues in the CDR3. The germline CDR1 and CDR2 sequences are MNHEY and SVGAGI. V dropped 6 bases and J dropped 0 bases, with 12 bases sitting between them. For the CDR3, the DNA is TGTGCCAGCAGCGTGGGGCGTTATAGCAATCAGCCCCAGCATTTT. This sequence encodes CASSVGRYSNQPQHF.

As for this clonotype: A much bigger clone sits one base away, suggesting this may be a read error. The chain combines TRBV4-3 with TRBJ2-3; possibly TRBD1 for D (5 bases). The CDR3 is 14 amino acids. The germline V gene has CDR1 LGHNA and CDR2 YSLEER. Written as DNA, the CDR3 is TGCGCCAGCAGCCAAGATCAGGGCACAGATATGCAGTATTTT. It encodes CASSQDQGTDMQYF.

Regarding this clonotype: This clone may be a read error of a much larger clone one base away. The chain is built from TRBV12-3 or TRBV12-4 and TRBJ1-5; D not resolved. The CDR3 is made up of 13 amino acids. The CDR3 DNA follows: TGTGGCAGCAGTTTAGGGTGGAATCAGCCCCAGCATTTT. Its protein is CGSSLGWNQPQHF.

This rearrangement joins TRBV12-3 or TRBV12-4 to TRBJ2-7; TRBD2 aligns across 16 bases. V lost 4 bases and J lost 0; bases outside the gene matches: 3. The length of the CDR3 is 17 residues. For the CDR3, the DNA is TGTGCCAGCAGTTGCGGGACTAGCGGGAGGGTCTCCTACGAGCAGTACTTC. Amino acid sequence: CASSCGTSGRVSYEQYF.

V is TRBV14 and J is TRBJ1-2; D not resolved. This CDR3 region has 13 residues. V was pared by 2 bases and J by 8 bases, with 12 bases between. In germline, CDR1 is SGHDN, CDR2 FVKESK. The CDR3 is CASSQIMTSGYTF. In nucleotides, the CDR3 is TGTGCCAGCAGCCAAATTATGACATCGGGCTACACCTTC.

Of note for this clonotype: With a much larger clone just one base away, this may be a read error. The conserved phenylalanine or tryptophan is not found at the CDR3 terminus, so this likely reflects a read error. This chain uses TRBV20-1 with TRBJ2-3; TRBD2 aligns across 9 bases. J was trimmed by 7 bases and V by 1 base; bases with no gene match: 18. Germline-derived CDR1 and CDR2 are DFQATT and SNEGSKA (reference sequence). This CDR3 contains 18 residues. The chain's CDR3 is CSARVPLGREGTRNTQYI. CDR3 coding DNA: TGCAGTGCTAGAGTCCCGTTGGGGCGGGAGGGCACGCGGAATACGCAGTATATT.

This chain connects TRBV11-2 to TRBJ2-2; no clear D. From germline, CDR1 is SGHAT and CDR2 FQNNGV. The CDR3 has 14 amino acids. Trimming cost V 5 bases and J 8 bases, with 15 bases left between them. The CDR3 DNA sequence: TGTGCCAGCAGCCGAGACGGCCGACGGGGGGAGCTGTTTTTT. It yields the protein CASSRDGRRGELFF.

As for this clonotype: Being one base from a much bigger clone, this may be a read error. The rearrangement joins TRBV4-3 to TRBJ2-7; possible D gene TRBD2, 5 bases. In germline, CDR1 is LGHNA, CDR2 YSLEER. CDR3 length: 14 amino acids. With 0 bases removed from V and 0 bases from J, the gap between germline ends came to 6 bases. The CDR3 loop is CASSQDGSSYEQYF. The CDR3 region has the DNA TGCGCCAGCAGCCAAGATGGGAGCTCCTACGAGCAGTACTTC.

For this clonotype: The junction departs from germline at one end; a sequencing error may be responsible. CDR3 in amino acids: CSIARVPSGNIIYF. The CDR3 DNA reads TGCAGCATTGCGAGGGTTCCCTCTGGAAACATCATATATTTT. The V call is TRBV29-1, the J call TRBJ1-3; no clear D. The CDR3 is 14 residues long. Germline CDR1 and CDR2: SQVTM and ANQGSEA.

On this clonotype: No conserved phenylalanine or tryptophan is present at the end of the CDR3, so a read error is the likely explanation. The chain combines TRBV12-3 or TRBV12-4 with TRBJ1-5; D might be TRBD1 (6 bases). This CDR3 is built from 15 residues. V shed 6 bases and J shed 6 bases, with 18 bases lying between them. In DNA, the CDR3 is TGTGCCAGCAGCGAGAGGGACAAGGGGGGTCAGCCCCAGCATTTA. Its protein product is CASSERDKGGQPQHL.

This clonotype was seen only a few times. The chain employs TRBV11-1 and TRBJ2-2; D gene uncertain. Trimming removed 5 bases from V and 6 bases from J, with 16 bases in between. Germline V gene data show CDR1 as SGHAT and CDR2 as FQDESV (reference sequence). This CDR3 has 15 amino acids. CDR3 DNA sequence: TGTGCCAGCAGCGGGGTGGCGAGAGAATCCGGGGAGCTGTTTTTT. Its protein is CASSGVARESGELFF.

A remark on this clonotype: The junction differs from germline at one of its ends, possibly a read error. This chain joins TRBV4-2 and TRBJ2-3, with D possibly TRBD2 on 5 matching bases. This CDR3 comprises 16 residues. Germline-derived CDR1 and CDR2 are LGHNA and YNFKEQ. The CDR3 is CVSSQDLAIGTDTQYF. The DNA of the CDR3 is TGTGTCAGCAGCCAAGATTTAGCGATCGGTACAGATACGCAGTATTTT.

Note on this clonotype: A much larger clone differs by one base, so this may be a read error. The gene calls are TRBV11-2 and TRBJ2-1; D remains unclear. Trimming shortened V by 0 bases and J by 12 bases, and 21 bases separated the two germline ends. The CDR3 has 16 amino acids. In germline, CDR1 is SGHAT, CDR2 FQNNGV. CDR3 sequence: CASSLDSGWVSDVQFF. The CDR3 nucleotides read TGTGCCAGCAGCTTAGACAGTGGTTGGGTCAGCGATGTGCAGTTCTTC.

V gene TRBV29-1 combines with J gene TRBJ2-7; 8 bases line up with TRBD1. The CDR3 has 14 residues. With V trimmed by 7 bases and J by 3 bases, 11 bases remained unmatched. Germline V gene data show CDR1 as SQVTM and CDR2 as ANQGSEA. The CDR3 DNA reads TGCAGCGCTACAGACGGACAGGGTTACTACGAGCAGTACTTC. Its protein is CSATDGQGYYEQYF.

Only a few counts were recorded for this clonotype. J is TRBJ2-1 and V is TRBV12-3 or TRBV12-4; D is perhaps TRBD1 (5 bases). CDR3 length: 13 residues. V lost 3 bases and J 8 bases, leaving 11 bases between the germline ends. In nucleotides, the CDR3 is TGTGCCAGCAGTTTGTTAGGGGCGCATGAGCAGTTCTTC. Protein sequence: CASSLLGAHEQFF.

The chain employs TRBV5-6 and TRBJ2-7; D not resolved. Germline V gene data show CDR1 as SGHDT and CDR2 as YYEEEE. CDR3 length: 18 amino acids. V was clipped by 0 bases and J by 1 base, with 20 bases between them. CDR3 DNA sequence: TGTGCCAGCAGCTTGGCCTGGCTCCAGGCCAGTCCGTCCTACGAGCAGTACTTC. Its translation: CASSLAWLQASPSYEQYF.